Given below is one T cell receptor (beta chain) in context. Ten or more counts support this clonotype. Its antigen specificity is not known. No clone much larger than this one lies a single base away; base qualities are absent. The junction shows trimming of 1 base on V and 4 bases on J, plus 8 bases between the germline ends. CDR1 and CDR2 were assigned from the germline V gene (reference sequence) as SEHNR and FQNEAQ. The CDR3 holds 14 amino acids from the cysteine to the phenylalanine. Only the CDR3 DNA stays, 42 bases, in frame from base 1. Two rounds of multiplex PCR were performed to amplify the TCR beta CDR3 region from genomic DNA. In the first PCR round, primers specific to each TRBV and TRBJ gene were used, and the primer sequences were filed in Chinese patent CN105087789A. The second PCR round used universal primers. The Roche High Pure PCR Template Preparation Kit was used to extract genomic DNA from frozen PBMCs. An Illumina HiSeq 3000 was used to sequence the libraries paired-end with 151 bp reads. On the authors' methods: CutAdapt was used to remove raw reads lacking the multiplex PCR primer sequences. Using PEAR, the high-quality paired reads were merged into contigs. TRB V, D and J gene segments were assigned to each contig with MiXCR by alignment to reference sequences. CDR3 sequences were clustered by base quality and sequence similarity to remove sequencing errors. Diversity was calculated as Shannon entropy divided by the natural log of the number of productive TCR sequences. One minus Shannon entropy divided by the natural log of the number of unique clonotypes was used as the definition of clonality. Progression-free survival cut-offs for repertoire metrics were chosen using the Youden index of ROC curves, with analyses run in R 3.5.3. The public reads were run again by TCRdb, first through fastp at Q25 and then through MiXCR, and only productive beta chains were kept. All rows with the same CDR3 protein become a single entry with the most common DNA and genes. For this entry, the V and J calls and clone size follow TCRdb and not the study's own pipeline. Here the sample has 20,000 to 25,000 distinct CDR3 sequences; 43% occur a single time. The top ten clonotypes cover roughly 30% of the sample.

No patient had a history of other malignancies or prior chemotherapy or radiotherapy, and all had node-negative disease on CT and PET/CT. About 6.3 milliliters of peripheral venous blood were drawn into EDTA tubes at each of two time points. Ficoll-Paque Plus density-gradient centrifugation was used to isolate PBMCs. Right after collection, samples were kept at -80 degrees C until analysis. The data are from a study of prognosis after radiotherapy for stage I lung cancer (dated by TCRdb to the early 2020s). Background on the whole study: Between early 2018 and January 2019, 20 or so stage I NSCLC patients were enrolled in Nanjing, China. After SBRT, distant metastases developed in about 20% of the 19 patients at a median of 7 months, while the remaining 15 patients had no significant progression. The cohort comprised roughly 12 men and about 6 women with a median age of almost 75 years, ranging from roughly 50 to 84 years. All patients were considered medically inoperable, owing to comorbidities in approximately twelve and refusal of surgery in seven or eight. Tumor histology was squamous cell carcinoma in about 7 patients and adenocarcinoma in twelve. For each of the 20 or so patients, one blood sample was taken before SBRT and one after, so the study sequenced some 38 samples in total. In every patient, SBRT was given without any concurrent therapy. Image-guided IMRT or VMAT was used to deliver SBRT in 3 to 5 fractions at a biologically effective dose of at least 100 Gy. The study included 13 to 15 patients with newly diagnosed primary stage I lung tumors and 4 or 5 with oligometastatic NSCLC after surgical resection of the primary tumor. Peripheral blood TCR beta repertoires were profiled in stage I NSCLC patients before and after stereotactic body radiotherapy, and the repertoires were related to distant failure. The investigation overall reported the following: Differences in TRBV and TRBJ usage frequencies by metastasis status were reportedly observed in two V genes at baseline and in nine V and two J genes after SBRT. After SBRT, the count of unique TCR clones dropped from a median of roughly 9,700 beforehand to roughly 7,100 afterward (Wilcoxon paired P=0.011). None of the reported P values were adjusted for multiple comparisons. Post-SBRT Shannon entropy and its change from baseline were lower in patients who developed distant metastases; baseline Shannon entropy was not associated with metastases. Tumor specificity of expanded TCR clones was not determined. The study was limited by its small cohort and short follow-up, and the findings require independent validation.

The V gene is TRBV7-9 and the J gene is TRBJ2-1; there is no confident call for the D gene. The clonotype was recovered from a donor of 50 years or more with non-small cell lung cancer. Here the sequenced sample was PBMCs, taken before or after stereotactic body radiation therapy (not recorded which). The encoded CDR3 is CASSLEDGYNEQFF. The sequence in DNA is TGTGCCAGCAGCTTAGAAGACGGTTACAATGAGCAGTTCTTC.